Reported below is one T cell receptor (beta chain). No antigen is known for it. These data come from a study of cytomegalovirus exposure and HLA in healthy donors. Study in general: HLA-typed donors were the source of about 85 million unique TCRs, which an early data release held.

Germline values: CDR1 MNHNS, CDR2 SASEGT. The CDR3 is made up of 13 amino acids. V gave up 7 bases and J gave up 7 bases, with 11 bases separating them. The PCR had 60 Vbeta and 13 Jbeta primers. Sequencing was performed with immunoSEQ multiplex PCR; in TCRdb, only in-frame clones are kept and a portion is missing. Altogether 80,000 or so clones are present, 70% to 85% being singletons, with the ten largest covering approximately 20%. Study-level points and caveats: According to an earlier analysis, most TCR beta V segments yielded productive rearrangements about 87% or about 30% of the time.

The TCR was taken from a young man in good health and CMV-seropositive. The V and J genes are TRBV6-1 and TRBJ1-6; no reliable D call. Sequencing was done on a sample of PBMCs. CDR3 DNA: TGTGCCAGCACCGAGACCGGGAATTCACCCCTCCACTTT. As protein: CASTETGNSPLHF.